This passage covers 21 T cell receptor beta chains from one sample sequenced in a study of shared clonotypes between healthy human individuals. Sequencing used immunoSEQ multiplex PCR; TCRdb keeps in-frame clones, though not all of them. The table has roughly 2,500,000 clones, 80% to 95% seen once. What was sequenced was naive CD4+ T cells from PBMCs. Subset specified: CD45RA+ positively selected. These receptors were taken from a man aged 18 to 30 in good health. Some clones in this sample may be carry-over from other donors' samples.

This chain links TRBV7-2 with TRBJ2-7, with D possibly being TRBD2 (5 bases). The V end lost 5 bases, the J end lost 11 bases, and 19 bases lay between the germline ends. The CDR3 contains 13 residues. Germline CDR1 and CDR2: SGHTA and FQGNSA. CDR3 sequence: CASSPTPLLEEYF. CDR3 nucleotide sequence: TGTGCCAGCAGCCCTACGCCTCTACTGGAGGAGTACTTC.

This clone has only a few counts. This rearrangement joins TRBV30 to TRBJ1-1; D may be TRBD1 (6 bases). Germline V gene lookup returns CDR1 GTSNPN and CDR2 SVGIG (reference sequence). Between the trimmed V and J ends, which lost 0 bases and 4 bases, there was a span of 12 bases. The CDR3 is 14 amino acids. CDR3 coding DNA: TGTGCCTGGAGTGTAAAAGGCAGGGGCACTGAAGCTTTCTTT. Protein: CAWSVKGRGTEAFF.

The count of this clone is one. This chain joins TRBV19 and TRBJ2-7, with 8 bases matching TRBD2. The CDR3 loop spans 15 amino acids. Germline V CDR1 and CDR2: LNHDA, SQIVND (reference sequence). Trimming removed 4 bases from V and 7 bases from J; junction bases left unmatched: 12. The CDR3 spells CASSSHGRGLGEQYF. CDR3 bases: TGTGCCAGTAGTAGCCACGGGAGGGGTCTGGGAGAGCAGTACTTC.

Note on this clone: In the same sample, other DNA sequences code for this CDR3. This chain uses TRBV7-3 with TRBJ2-3; D remains unclear. Trimming left V 1 base short and J 6 bases short, with 5 bases between. Germline V gives CDR1 SGHTA, CDR2 FQGTGA. CDR3 size: 12 residues. CDR3 loop: CASSLIRDTQYF. The CDR3 bases are TGTGCCAGCAGCTTAATCCGGGATACGCAGTATTTT.

The V call is TRBV7-3, the J call TRBJ2-7; D gene ambiguous. The CDR3 loop spans 15 amino acids. Germline V gene data show CDR1 as SGHTA and CDR2 as FQGTGA. Trimming took off 1 base at V and 0 bases at J, with 10 bases between the two ends. As DNA, the CDR3 is TGTGCCAGCAGCTTAATGCCGGGCCCCTCCTACGAGCAGTACTTC. This translates into CASSLMPGPSYEQYF.

This rearrangement joins TRBV14 to TRBJ1-5; TRBD1 matches at 7 bases. This CDR3 is 14 amino acids long. With 6 bases clipped from V and 3 bases from J, the junction kept 5 bases outside the gene matches. Germline V lookup: CDR1 SGHDN, CDR2 FVKESK. This CDR3 is CASSRDSNNQPQHF. The CDR3 DNA reads as TGTGCCAGCAGTCGGGACAGTAACAATCAGCCCCAGCATTTT.

This chain connects TRBV19 to TRBJ1-3; 7 bases match TRBD1. The CDR3 loop spans 17 amino acids. Trimming removed 6 bases from V and 0 bases from J; junction bases left unmatched: 11. Germline V gene sequence: CDR1 LNHDA, CDR2 SQIVND (reference sequence). The CDR3 loop reads CASSTDTGALSGNTIYF. As DNA, the CDR3 is TGTGCCAGTAGCACGGATACAGGGGCACTCTCTGGAAACACCATATATTTT.

The J gene is TRBJ1-3, the V gene TRBV21-1. TRBV21-1 corresponds to a pseudogene. This CDR3 has 16 residues. The CDR3 region is CASSPLGVNSGNTIYF. The CDR3 bases are TGTGCCAGCAGCCCACTGGGGGTTAACTCTGGAAACACCATATATTTT.

The chain links TRBV19 to TRBJ2-7; D tentatively fits TRBD1 or TRBD2 (5 bases each). The germline gives CDR1 LNHDA, CDR2 SQIVND (reference sequence). Trimming stripped 5 bases from V and 2 bases from J, with 13 bases between. The CDR3 is made up of 14 amino acids. The CDR3 sequence is CASSFAGSPYEQYF. The CDR3 bases are TGTGCCAGTAGTTTTGCAGGGAGTCCCTACGAGCAGTACTTC.

The chain carries TRBV4-2 and TRBJ2-7; TRBD1 matches at 8 bases. V lost 1 base, J lost 2 bases, and 7 bases stayed unmatched. The CDR3 totals 16 residues. Germline-derived CDR1 and CDR2 are LGHNA and YNFKEQ. The CDR3 region has the DNA TGTGCCAGCAGCCAAGGAGACAGGGGCTATACCTACGAGCAGTACTTC. As protein: CASSQGDRGYTYEQYF.

The chain uses TRBV5-6 and TRBJ2-4; 7 nucleotides align to TRBD1. This CDR3 comprises 16 residues. Trimming removed 4 bases from V and 1 base from J; junction bases left unmatched: 8. CDR1 and CDR2 (germline): SGHDT, YYEEEE. The CDR3 sequence: CASSPRTGSAKNIQYF. For the CDR3, the DNA is TGTGCCAGCAGCCCCCGGACAGGCTCGGCCAAAAACATTCAGTACTTC.

The J gene is TRBJ2-2, the V gene TRBV2; 9 bases agree with TRBD1. The CDR3 runs to 15 residues. Germline values: CDR1 SNHLY, CDR2 FYNNEI. V shed 4 bases, J shed 5 bases, and the junction held 5 bases outside the gene matches. Here the CDR3 reads CASSGTGAPTGELFF. Here the CDR3 DNA reads TGTGCCAGCAGTGGGACAGGGGCCCCAACCGGGGAGCTGTTTTTT.

The gene calls are TRBV28 and TRBJ2-3; TRBD1 might be the D (6 bases). This CDR3 region has 14 residues. Trimming cost V 6 bases and J 6 bases, with 16 bases left between them. From germline, CDR1 is MDHEN and CDR2 SYDVKM. CDR3 sequence (DNA): TGTGCCAGCAGCATACAGGGTTATATGGATACGCAGTATTTT. It is translated as CASSIQGYMDTQYF.

CDR3 nucleotides: TGTGCCAGCAGCTTAACTAGCGGGAGGGCCTATGAGCAGTTCTTC. Amino acid sequence: CASSLTSGRAYEQFF. The chain is built from TRBV11-2 and TRBJ2-1; 13 nucleotides line up with TRBD2. V shed 2 bases and J 8 bases; nucleotides not matched to a gene: 3. There are 15 residues in the CDR3. Looked up from germline, CDR1 is SGHAT and CDR2 is FQNNGV.

On this clone itself: Other nucleotide sequences from this sample produce the same CDR3. The chain is built from TRBV5-1 and TRBJ2-2, with D possibly TRBD2 on 5 matching bases. Germline-derived CDR1 and CDR2 are SGHRS and YFSETQ. This CDR3 region has 13 residues. Trimming cost V 2 bases and J 5 bases, with 7 bases left between them. This CDR3 reads CASSLAVTGELFF. In DNA form, the CDR3 reads TGCGCCAGCAGCTTAGCGGTTACCGGGGAGCTGTTTTTT.

The chain is built from TRBV6-5 and TRBJ1-5; D is perhaps TRBD1 (5 bases). The CDR3 loop spans 15 amino acids. V was trimmed by 0 bases and J by 3 bases, leaving 9 bases between them. Germline V lookup: CDR1 MNHEY, CDR2 SVGAGI. The CDR3 sequence is CASSYSGGVNQPQHF. The DNA for the CDR3 is TGTGCCAGCAGTTACTCGGGAGGGGTCAATCAGCCCCAGCATTTT.

The chain carries TRBV28 and TRBJ1-4; D is perhaps TRBD1 (6 bases). V gave up 2 bases and J gave up 8 bases, with 21 bases separating them. This CDR3 is 17 amino acids long. Germline CDR1 MDHEN, CDR2 SYDVKM. The CDR3 protein is CASSLGGAGSLVEKLFF. In DNA, the CDR3 is TGTGCCAGCAGTTTAGGGGGGGCAGGCTCCCTGGTCGAAAAACTGTTTTTT.

The chain couples TRBV5-1 to TRBJ2-5; D is unresolved. Germline assignment: CDR1 SGHRS and CDR2 YFSETQ. With 4 bases removed from V and 2 bases from J, the gap between germline ends came to 9 bases. The CDR3 runs 13 residues. The CDR3 nucleotides read TGCGCCAGCAGCAAGGCATCTCAAGAGACCCAGTACTTC. It codes for CASSKASQETQYF.

This chain joins TRBV2 and TRBJ2-1; 10 nucleotides line up with TRBD2. With 10 bases clipped from V and 7 bases from J, the junction kept 10 bases outside the gene matches. CDR3 size: 14 residues. Germline V CDR1 and CDR2: SNHLY, FYNNEI. CDR3 bases: TGTGCCAACAAAGAGCGGGAGGGCCGGAATGAGCAGTTCTTC. Protein sequence: CANKEREGRNEQFF.

The rearrangement uses TRBV6-5 and TRBJ2-3; no firm D call. CDR1 and CDR2 from the germline V gene are MNHEY and SVGAGI. The CDR3 is 15 residues long. V dropped 6 bases and J dropped 3 bases, with 16 bases sitting between them. In DNA form, the CDR3 reads TGTGCCAGCAGGGTTCACACAGAGTGGACAGATACGCAGTATTTT. Protein sequence: CASRVHTEWTDTQYF.

The CDR3 nucleotides are TGTGCCATCAGAGCGGGACAGGGGGAAGAGACCCAGTACTTC. This encodes CAIRAGQGEETQYF. The chain recombines TRBV10-3 with TRBJ2-5; 11 bases are a match to TRBD1. With V trimmed by 6 bases and J by 3 bases, 3 bases remained unmatched. The CDR3 spans 14 residues. The germline V gene encodes CDR1 ENHRY and CDR2 SYGVKD.